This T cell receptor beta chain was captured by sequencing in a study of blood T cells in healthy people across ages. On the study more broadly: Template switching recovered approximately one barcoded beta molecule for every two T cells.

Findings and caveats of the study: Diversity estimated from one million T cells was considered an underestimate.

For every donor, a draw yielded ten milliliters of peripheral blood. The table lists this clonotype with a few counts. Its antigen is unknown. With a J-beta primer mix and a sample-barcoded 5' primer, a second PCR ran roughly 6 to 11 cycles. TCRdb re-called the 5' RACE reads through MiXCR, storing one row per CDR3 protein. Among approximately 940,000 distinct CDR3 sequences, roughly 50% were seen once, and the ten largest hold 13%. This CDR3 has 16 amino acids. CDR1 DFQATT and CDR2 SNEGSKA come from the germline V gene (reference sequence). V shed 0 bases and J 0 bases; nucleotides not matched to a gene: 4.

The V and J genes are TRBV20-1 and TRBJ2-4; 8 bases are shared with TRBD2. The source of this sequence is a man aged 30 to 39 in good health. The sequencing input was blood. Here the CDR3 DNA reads TGCAGTGCTAGAGATCCCACTAGCGGAGCCAAAAACATTCAGTACTTC. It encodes CSARDPTSGAKNIQYF.